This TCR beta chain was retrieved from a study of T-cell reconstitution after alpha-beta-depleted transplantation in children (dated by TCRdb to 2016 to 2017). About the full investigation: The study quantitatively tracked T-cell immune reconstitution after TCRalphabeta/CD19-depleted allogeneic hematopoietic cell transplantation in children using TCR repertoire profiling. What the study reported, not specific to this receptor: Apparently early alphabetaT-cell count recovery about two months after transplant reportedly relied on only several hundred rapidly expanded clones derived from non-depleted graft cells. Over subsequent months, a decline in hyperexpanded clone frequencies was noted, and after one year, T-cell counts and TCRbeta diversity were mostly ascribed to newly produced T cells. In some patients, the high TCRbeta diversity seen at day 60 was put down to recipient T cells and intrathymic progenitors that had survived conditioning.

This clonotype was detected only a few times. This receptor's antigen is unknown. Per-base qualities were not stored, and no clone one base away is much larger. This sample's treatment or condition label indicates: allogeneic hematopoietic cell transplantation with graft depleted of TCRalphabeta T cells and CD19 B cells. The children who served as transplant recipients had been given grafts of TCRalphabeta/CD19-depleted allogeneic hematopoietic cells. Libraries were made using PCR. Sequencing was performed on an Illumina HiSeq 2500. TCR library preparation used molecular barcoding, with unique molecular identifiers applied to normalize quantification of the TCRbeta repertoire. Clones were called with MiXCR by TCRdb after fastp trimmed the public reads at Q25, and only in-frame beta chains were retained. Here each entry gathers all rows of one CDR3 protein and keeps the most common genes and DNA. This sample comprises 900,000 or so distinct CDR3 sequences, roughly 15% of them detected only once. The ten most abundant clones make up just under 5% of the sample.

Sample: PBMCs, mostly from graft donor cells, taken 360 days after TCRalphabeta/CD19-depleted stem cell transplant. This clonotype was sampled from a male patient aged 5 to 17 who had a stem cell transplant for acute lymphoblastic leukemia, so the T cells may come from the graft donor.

The CDR3 sequence is CASSSWTGDEQYF. In nucleotide form, the sequence is TGTGCCAGCAGCTCTTGGACAGGGGACGAGCAGTACTTC. The receptor chain draws on TRBV7-7 and TRBJ2-7, with TRBD1 matching 9 junction bases. Unmatched junction bases come to 3, with V trimmed by 4 bases and J by 5 bases. From the germline V gene (reference sequence), CDR1 is SSHAT and CDR2 is FNYEAQ. Including the terminal cysteine and phenylalanine, the CDR3 comprises 13 residues. Only the CDR3 DNA stays, 39 bases, in frame from base 1.